This T cell receptor beta chain originates from a study of beta chain features in type 1 diabetes. Trimming shortened V by 1 base and J by 7 bases, and 17 bases separated the two germline ends. This CDR3 region has 15 residues. From germline, CDR1 is SEHNR and CDR2 FQNEAQ (reference sequence). For this clone: No antigen is known for it.

Study conclusions and caveats: TCRB CDR3s were moderately but significantly shorter in Type 1 diabetes patients in all four CD4+ subsets. Type 1 diabetes patients showed fewer insertions and more deletions at VDJ junctions.

The investigators reverse transcribed all of the isolated RNA, so they sequenced expressed TCRB transcripts. Profiled with immunoSEQ multiplex PCR; TCRdb holds only in-frame clones, not every one. Among some 110,000 clones listed, roughly 15% were seen once. The specimen sequenced was central memory CD4+ T cells from blood. This sequence originates from a man younger than 45 with type 1 diabetes. The chain couples TRBV7-9 to TRBJ2-7; D remains unclear. The DNA of the CDR3 is TGTGCCAGCAGCTTAGGCGCCGTACGACCTGGGGAGCAGTACTTC. Residues: CASSLGAVRPGEQYF.